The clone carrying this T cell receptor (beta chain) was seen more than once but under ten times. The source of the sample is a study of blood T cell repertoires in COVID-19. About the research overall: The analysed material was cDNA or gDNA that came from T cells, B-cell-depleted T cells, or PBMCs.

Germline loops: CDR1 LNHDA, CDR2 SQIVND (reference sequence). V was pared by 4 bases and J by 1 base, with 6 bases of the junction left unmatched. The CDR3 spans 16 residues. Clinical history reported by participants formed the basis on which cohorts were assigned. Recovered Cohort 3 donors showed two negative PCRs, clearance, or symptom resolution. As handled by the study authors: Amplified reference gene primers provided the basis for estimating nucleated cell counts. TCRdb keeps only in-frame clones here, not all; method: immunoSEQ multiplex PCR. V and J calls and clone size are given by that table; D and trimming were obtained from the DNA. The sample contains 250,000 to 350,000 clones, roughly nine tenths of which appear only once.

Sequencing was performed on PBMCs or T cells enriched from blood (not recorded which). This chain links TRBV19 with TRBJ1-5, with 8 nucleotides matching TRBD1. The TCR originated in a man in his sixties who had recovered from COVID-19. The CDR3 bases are TGTGCCAGTAGTAGAGGACAGGGAAGAAGCAATCAGCCCCAGCATTTT. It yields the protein CASSRGQGRSNQPQHF.